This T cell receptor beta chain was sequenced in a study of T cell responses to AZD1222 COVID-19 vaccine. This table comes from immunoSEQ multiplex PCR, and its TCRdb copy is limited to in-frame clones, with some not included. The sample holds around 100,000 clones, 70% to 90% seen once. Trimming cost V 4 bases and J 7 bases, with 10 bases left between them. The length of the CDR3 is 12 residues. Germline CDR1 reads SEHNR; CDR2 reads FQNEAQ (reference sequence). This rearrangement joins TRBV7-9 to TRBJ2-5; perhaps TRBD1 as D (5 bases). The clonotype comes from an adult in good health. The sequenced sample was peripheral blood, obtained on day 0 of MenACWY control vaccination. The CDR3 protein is CASSSAQGTQYF. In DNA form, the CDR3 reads TGTGCCAGCAGCTCAGCCCAGGGGACCCAGTACTTC.